What follows are 31 T cell receptor beta chains derived from one specimen sequenced in a study of blood T cell repertoires in COVID-19. Profiled with immunoSEQ multiplex PCR; TCRdb holds only in-frame clones, not every one. The data show approximately 74,000 clones, around 93% seen once. The sample was peripheral blood. The receptors were sampled from a woman in her fifties or sixties with active COVID-19.

This chain uses TRBV11-3 with TRBJ2-7; tentative D call: TRBD1 (5 bases). V dropped 5 bases and J dropped 4 bases, with 9 bases sitting between them. This CDR3 spans 12 amino acids. Germline V CDR1 and CDR2: SGHNT, YENEEA. The CDR3 region has the DNA TGTGCCAGCAGCAAAAGGGGATACGAGCAGTACTTC. It yields the protein CASSKRGYEQYF.

This chain uses TRBV20-1 with TRBJ2-5; 10 bases are shared with TRBD2. The CDR3 length is 15 residues. With V trimmed by 3 bases and J by 5 bases, 9 bases remained unmatched. The germline V gene has CDR1 DFQATT and CDR2 SNEGSKA (reference sequence). CDR3 sequence: CSASQAGGPRETQYF. CDR3 DNA sequence: TGCAGTGCTAGTCAAGCGGGAGGGCCGAGGGAGACCCAGTACTTC.

V gene TRBV6-5 combines with J gene TRBJ2-5; possible D gene TRBD2, 5 bases. The CDR3 has 12 amino acids. The germline V and J ends were trimmed by 8 bases and 5 bases, with 12 bases remaining between them. Germline values: CDR1 MNHEY, CDR2 SVGAGI. For the CDR3, the DNA is TGTGCCAGCCGCCCCGGGAAGGAGACCCAGTACTTC. Translating it yields CASRPGKETQYF.

The CDR3 protein is CSASAQGYGYTF. CDR3 in DNA: TGCAGTGCTAGTGCACAGGGCTATGGCTACACCTTC. The chain has TRBV20-1 and TRBJ1-2; D is perhaps TRBD1 (6 bases). Germline V CDR1 and CDR2: DFQATT, SNEGSKA (reference sequence). Trimming pared 3 bases from V and 4 bases from J, leaving 9 bases between. The CDR3 length is 12 residues.

The V gene is TRBV6-6, the J gene TRBJ1-1; tentative D call: TRBD1 (5 bases). CDR1 and CDR2 from the germline V gene are MNHNY and SVGAGI (reference sequence). The V and J ends lost 5 bases and 7 bases respectively, with 14 bases between them. CDR3 length equals 13 residues. CDR3 loop: CASSVTAANEAFF. CDR3 DNA sequence: TGTGCCAGCAGTGTGACAGCCGCTAATGAAGCTTTCTTT.

The chain combines TRBV9 with TRBJ1-5, with TRBD1 as a possible D gene (5 bases). V lost 4 bases to trimming and J lost 8 bases, with 16 bases between them. The CDR3 is 14 residues long. CDR1 and CDR2 (germline): SGDLS, YYNGEE. In DNA form, the CDR3 reads TGTGCCAGCAGCCCCCTCGGGGGAGCGGAGCCCCAGCATTTT. This encodes CASSPLGGAEPQHF.

V usage is TRBV7-2 and J usage is TRBJ2-5, with D perhaps TRBD1 (6 bases). V was clipped by 4 bases and J by 5 bases, with 14 bases between them. The CDR3 spans 14 residues. CDR1 and CDR2 from the germline V gene are SGHTA and FQGNSA. The CDR3 protein is CASSSQQGWETQYF. Here the CDR3 DNA reads TGTGCCAGCAGCTCGCAACAGGGCTGGGAGACCCAGTACTTC.

The chain has TRBV7-8 and TRBJ2-7; 9 nucleotides align to TRBD2. The CDR3 extends over 15 amino acids. The germline gives CDR1 SGHVS, CDR2 FQNEAQ. V shed 3 bases and J 2 bases; nucleotides not matched to a gene: 5. The CDR3 region is CASSFSGRGTYEQYF. In DNA, the CDR3 is TGTGCCAGCAGCTTTAGCGGGAGAGGAACCTACGAGCAGTACTTC.

The rearrangement links TRBV19 to TRBJ1-6; D remains unclear. The CDR3 covers 15 residues. The V and J ends lost 3 bases and 0 bases respectively, with 6 bases between them. Germline CDR1 LNHDA, CDR2 SQIVND (reference sequence). CDR3: CASSIGGSYNSPLHF. In DNA form, the CDR3 reads TGTGCCAGTAGTATCGGTGGCTCCTATAATTCACCCCTCCACTTT.

Written as DNA, the CDR3 is TGTGCCAGCAGCTTAGCGTACAATGAGCAGTTCTTC. It yields the protein CASSLAYNEQFF. The chain couples TRBV11-2 to TRBJ2-1; no clear D gene. Trimming removed 1 base from V and 4 bases from J, with 2 bases in between. The length of the CDR3 is 12 residues. Looked up from germline, CDR1 is SGHAT and CDR2 is FQNNGV.

This clone was seen only once. The chain recombines TRBV18 with TRBJ1-3; D not certain. Germline V lookup: CDR1 KGHSH, CDR2 LQKENI. The CDR3 loop spans 14 amino acids. Trimming shortened V by 5 bases and J by 4 bases, and 12 bases separated the two germline ends. The CDR3 DNA reads as TGTGCCAGCTCAACGTCGGGGTTCGGAAACACCATATATTTT. Its translation: CASSTSGFGNTIYF.

This chain connects TRBV2 to TRBJ2-3, with 11 bases that match TRBD1. This CDR3 has 15 amino acids. CDR1 and CDR2 (germline): SNHLY, FYNNEI. J was trimmed by 4 bases and V by 8 bases; bases with no gene match: 8. CDR3 in amino acids: CASGLGTGGPDTQYF. The CDR3 region has the DNA TGTGCCAGCGGGCTGGGGACAGGGGGGCCAGATACGCAGTATTTT.

The gene calls are TRBV7-9 and TRBJ2-5; TRBD2 aligns across 8 bases. The length of the CDR3 is 16 residues. Germline assignment: CDR1 SEHNR and CDR2 FQNEAQ (reference sequence). V shed 5 bases and J 2 bases; nucleotides not matched to a gene: 10. CDR3 residues: CASSPNRAGGQETQYF. The CDR3 bases are TGTGCCAGCAGCCCCAACCGGGCGGGGGGACAAGAGACCCAGTACTTC.

The count of this clone is one. The J gene is TRBJ2-1, the V gene TRBV15; 15 bases are a match to TRBD2. Trimming cost V 0 bases and J 5 bases; bases outside gene matches: 14. This CDR3 region has 21 residues. Germline CDR1 reads LNHNV; CDR2 reads YYDKDF (reference sequence). In DNA form, the CDR3 reads TGTGCCACCAGCAGAGATGGTACCCCCGGACTAGCGGGAGGGCACCACAATGAGCAGTTCTTC. The encoded protein is CATSRDGTPGLAGGHHNEQFF.

The chain joins TRBV6-5 to TRBJ2-4; 8 nucleotides align to TRBD1. The germline CDR1 and CDR2 sequences are MNHEY and SVGAGI. This CDR3 is built from 15 residues. Trimming took 10 bases from V and 3 from J; bases not matched to a gene: 11. The CDR3 bases are TGTGCCACCTCACGGGACAGGTTGGGCAAAAACATTCAGTACTTC. This codes for CATSRDRLGKNIQYF.

CDR3 residues: CASSFGQGGDEQYF. The CDR3 DNA is TGTGCCAGCAGCTTTGGGCAGGGAGGAGACGAGCAGTACTTC. The chain couples TRBV11-2 to TRBJ2-7; possible D gene TRBD2, 6 bases. The CDR3 spans 14 residues. Germline V gives CDR1 SGHAT, CDR2 FQNNGV. The V end was cut by 3 bases, the J end by 5 bases, with 14 bases between.

This chain connects TRBV12-5 to TRBJ2-1; 8 bases align to TRBD1. The ends lost 0 bases at V and 10 bases at J; junction bases unmatched: 11. The length of the CDR3 is 16 residues. The germline V gene has CDR1 LGHNT and CDR2 FRNRAP. CDR3 in amino acids: CASGLVIVPGGKEQFF. In DNA form, the CDR3 reads TGTGCTAGTGGTTTGGTAATTGTTCCAGGGGGCAAGGAGCAGTTCTTC.

This clone was picked up a small number of times. V usage is TRBV2 and J usage is TRBJ1-1, with a weak D call TRBD1 (5 bases). This CDR3 region has 14 residues. In germline, CDR1 is SNHLY, CDR2 FYNNEI. V was clipped by 5 bases and J by 0 bases, with 10 bases between them. The CDR3 region has the DNA TGTGCCAGCAGTATGGGCAGGGTGAACACTGAAGCTTTCTTT. Amino acid sequence: CASSMGRVNTEAFF.

This clone was detected only a few times. This sequence joins TRBV5-1 and TRBJ2-5, with a tentative D call TRBD1 (6 bases). Germline values: CDR1 SGHRS, CDR2 YFSETQ. The CDR3 has 15 residues. V lost 2 bases to trimming and J lost 2 bases, with 13 bases between them. The CDR3, as DNA: TGCGCCAGCAGCTTTGGATCAGGGACACAAGAGACCCAGTACTTC. The encoded protein is CASSFGSGTQETQYF.

The V gene is TRBV6-1, the J gene TRBJ1-4; perhaps TRBD1 as D (5 bases). Looked up from germline, CDR1 is MNHNS and CDR2 is SASEGT. V was shortened by 2 bases and J by 8 bases, with 18 bases between the two germline ends. This CDR3 has 16 residues. CDR3 bases: TGTGCCAGCAGTGAACTAGGACGGGGGGGTTTCGAAAAACTGTTTTTT. Its translation is CASSELGRGGFEKLFF.

This clone came up once. The chain joins TRBV28 to TRBJ1-1; tentative D call: TRBD1 (6 bases). This CDR3 is built from 14 residues. V was trimmed by 5 bases and J by 4 bases, leaving 14 bases between them. Per germline, CDR1 MDHEN and CDR2 SYDVKM. The CDR3 DNA reads as TGTGCCAGCAGTGGGGCAGGGGCGTTCACTGAAGCTTTCTTT. Encoded protein: CASSGAGAFTEAFF.

The chain couples TRBV27 to TRBJ1-1, with 7 positions matching TRBD1. With V trimmed by 5 bases and J by 4 bases, 16 bases remained unmatched. The CDR3 sequence is 17 residues long. The germline V gene encodes CDR1 MNHEY and CDR2 SMNVEV (reference sequence). In DNA, the CDR3 is TGTGCCAGCAGTCTCCTGGGGATAAAACAGGGGCGCACTGAAGCTTTCTTT. This sequence encodes CASSLLGIKQGRTEAFF.

The chain joins TRBV19 to TRBJ1-5; D is unresolved. CDR3 length: 13 amino acids. V was pared by 5 bases and J by 1 base, with 6 bases between. Germline values: CDR1 LNHDA, CDR2 SQIVND (reference sequence). The CDR3 DNA sequence: TGTGCCAGTAGTGGTGAGAGCAATCAGCCCCAGCATTTT. This sequence encodes CASSGESNQPQHF.

The CDR3 DNA follows: TGTGCCAGCAGCTTAGGCCAGAACTACGAGCAGTACTTC. Its translation is CASSLGQNYEQYF. V gene TRBV11-1 combines with J gene TRBJ2-7; no definite D call. The germline CDR1 and CDR2 sequences are SGHAT and FQDESV (reference sequence). This CDR3 region has 13 residues. With 1 base removed from V and 3 bases from J, the gap between germline ends came to 7 bases.

The rearrangement uses TRBV7-2 and TRBJ2-3, with 9 bases identical to TRBD2. CDR3 length equals 16 residues. V shed 5 bases, J shed 4 bases, and the junction held 10 bases outside the gene matches. Germline V lookup: CDR1 SGHTA, CDR2 FQGNSA. CDR3 coding DNA: TGTGCCAGCAGCAGGGGGCTAGCGGGAAAAGCAGATACGCAGTATTTT. Encoded protein: CASSRGLAGKADTQYF.

J is TRBJ2-2 and V is TRBV7-9, with TRBD2 matching 7 bases. The CDR3 extends over 14 amino acids. Germline V gene data show CDR1 as SEHNR and CDR2 as FQNEAQ (reference sequence). Here the CDR3 DNA reads TGTGGAAGTGATAGGGCGGGAGACACCGGGGAGCTGTTTTTT. Translated: CGSDRAGDTGELFF.

The chain recombines TRBV29-1 with TRBJ1-2; 7 bases align to TRBD1. Germline V gene sequence: CDR1 SQVTM, CDR2 ANQGSEA. The trim removed 5 bases at V and 4 bases at J, leaving 4 bases unmatched. The CDR3 is 12 amino acids. CDR3 sequence reads: CSVKTGSYGYTF. CDR3 in DNA: TGCAGCGTTAAGACAGGGAGCTATGGCTACACCTTC.

The V call is TRBV15, the J call TRBJ2-7; 9 bases match TRBD2. The junction had 8 bases not matched to a gene; V was cut back by 4 bases and J by 4 bases. There are 15 residues in the CDR3. Germline CDR1 reads LNHNV; CDR2 reads YYDKDF (reference sequence). In DNA form, the CDR3 reads TGTGCCACCAGCATGGGTAGCGGGAGAGGGTACGAGCAGTACTTC. This encodes CATSMGSGRGYEQYF.

The gene calls are TRBV6-5 and TRBJ1-4, with D perhaps TRBD1 (5 bases). CDR1 and CDR2 from the germline V gene are MNHEY and SVGAGI. The CDR3 totals 14 residues. Trimming stripped 7 bases from V and 8 bases from J, with 17 bases between. The CDR3 bases are TGTGCCAGCACCGCAGGGTTTTGGGGAGAAAAACTGTTTTTT. It is translated as CASTAGFWGEKLFF.

The V and J genes are TRBV27 and TRBJ2-1; TRBD2 agrees at 15 bases. The germline V gene has CDR1 MNHEY and CDR2 SMNVEV (reference sequence). The CDR3 runs 18 residues. V lost 5 bases and J lost 0; bases outside the gene matches: 5. The CDR3, as DNA: TGTGCCAGCAGTCGGACTAGCGGGAGGGGGAGCTCCTACAATGAGCAGTTCTTC. The encoded protein is CASSRTSGRGSSYNEQFF.

The chain joins TRBV23-1 to TRBJ2-7, with a tentative D call TRBD1 (5 bases). TRBV23-1 is reported as an ORF; its role is uncertain. This CDR3 contains 13 residues. The ends were cut back, 4 bases at V and 4 bases at J, with 11 bases in the middle. The CDR3 DNA follows: TGCGCCAGCAGTCCAGGGCTCAGGTACGAGCAGTACTTC. Its translation: CASSPGLRYEQYF.